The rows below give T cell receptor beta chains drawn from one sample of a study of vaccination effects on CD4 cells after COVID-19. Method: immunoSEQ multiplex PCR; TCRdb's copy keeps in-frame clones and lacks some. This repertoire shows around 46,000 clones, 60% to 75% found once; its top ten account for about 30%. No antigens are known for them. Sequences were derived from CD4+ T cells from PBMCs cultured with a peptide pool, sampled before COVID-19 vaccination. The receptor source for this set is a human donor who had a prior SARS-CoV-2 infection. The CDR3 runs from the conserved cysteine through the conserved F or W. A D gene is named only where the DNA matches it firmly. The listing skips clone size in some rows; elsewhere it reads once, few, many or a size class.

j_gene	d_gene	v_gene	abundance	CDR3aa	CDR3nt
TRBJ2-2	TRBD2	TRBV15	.	CATSRTFTSGTINTGELFF	TGTGCCACCAGCAGGACTTTTACTAGCGGGACTATAAACACCGGGGAGCTGTTTTTT
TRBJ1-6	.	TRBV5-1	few	CASSLWSAGENSPLHF	TGCGCCAGCAGCTTGTGGTCAGCAGGGGAAAATTCACCCCTCCACTTT
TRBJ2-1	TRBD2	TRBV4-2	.	CASSQDRGEGRNEQFF	TGTGCCAGCAGCCAAGATCGGGGGGAGGGCCGTAATGAGCAGTTCTTC
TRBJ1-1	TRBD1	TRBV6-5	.	CASTRQGRGTEAFF	TGTGCCAGCACTCGACAGGGGAGGGGCACTGAAGCTTTCTTT
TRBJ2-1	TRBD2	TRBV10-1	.	CASSHEAGGLYNEQFF	TGCGCCAGCAGTCACGAAGCGGGGGGGCTGTACAATGAGCAGTTCTTC
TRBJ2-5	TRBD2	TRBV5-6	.	CASSSGGWVETQYF	TGTGCCAGCAGTAGCGGGGGGTGGGTAGAGACCCAGTACTTC
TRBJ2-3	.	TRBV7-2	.	CASRSAGTDTQYF	TGTGCCAGCAGGTCCGCTGGCACAGATACGCAGTATTTT
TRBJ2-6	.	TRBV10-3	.	CAISETGRSPGANVLTF	TGTGCCATCAGTGAGACGGGGAGATCCCCCGGGGCCAACGTCCTGACTTTC
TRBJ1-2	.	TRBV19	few	CASSIGVGQGGDYGYTF	TGTGCCAGTAGTATTGGTGTAGGGCAGGGAGGCGACTATGGCTACACCTTC
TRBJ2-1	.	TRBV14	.	CASSQATSYNEQFF	TGTGCCAGCAGCCAAGCTACTAGCTACAATGAGCAGTTCTTC
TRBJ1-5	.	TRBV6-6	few	CASSYTGHLNQPQHF	TGTGCCAGCAGTTACACGGGACATTTAAATCAGCCCCAGCATTTT
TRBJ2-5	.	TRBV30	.	CAWSKGETQYF	TGTGCCTGGAGCAAGGGGGAGACCCAGTACTTC
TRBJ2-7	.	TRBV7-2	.	CASSQATLREQYF	TGTGCCAGCAGCCAAGCGACCCTCCGCGAGCAGTACTTC
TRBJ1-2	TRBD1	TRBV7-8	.	CASGVGTVNYGYTF	TGTGCCAGCGGGGTGGGGACAGTAAACTATGGCTACACCTTC
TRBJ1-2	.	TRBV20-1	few	CSASGWGPTPGYTF	TGCAGTGCTAGTGGGTGGGGGCCGACACCAGGCTACACCTTC
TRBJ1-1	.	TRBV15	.	CATSWWAPAGAEAFF	TGTGCCACCAGCTGGTGGGCCCCTGCCGGGGCTGAAGCTTTCTTT
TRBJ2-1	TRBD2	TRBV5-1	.	CASSRVAGVYNEQFF	TGCGCCAGCAGTCGAGTAGCGGGAGTTTACAATGAGCAGTTCTTC
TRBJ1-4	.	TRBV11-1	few	CASSRDRNEKLFF	TGTGCCAGCAGCCGAGACAGGAATGAAAAACTGTTTTTT
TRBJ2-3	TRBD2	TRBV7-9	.	CASSSNSGDTQYF	TGTGCCAGCAGCTCGAATAGCGGGGATACGCAGTATTTT
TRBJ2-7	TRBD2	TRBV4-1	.	CASSQDLRSGGYEQYF	TGCGCCAGCAGCCAAGACCTTAGAAGCGGGGGCTACGAGCAGTACTTC
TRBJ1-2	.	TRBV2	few	CASSEAVGGGYTF	TGTGCCAGCAGTGAAGCTGTCGGGGGAGGCTACACCTTC
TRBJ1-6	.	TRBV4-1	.	CASSQERQPYNSPLHF	TGCGCCAGCAGCCAAGAGAGGCAGCCTTATAATTCACCCCTCCACTTT
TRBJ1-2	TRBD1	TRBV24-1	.	CATSDPYIGGEGYTF	TGTGCCACCAGTGACCCCTATATAGGGGGCGAAGGCTACACCTTC
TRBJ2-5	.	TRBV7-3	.	CASSLSRQETQYF	TGTGCCAGCAGCTTGAGTAGACAAGAGACCCAGTACTTC
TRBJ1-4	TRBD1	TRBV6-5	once	CASSSPTTGGNEKLFF	TGTGCCAGCAGTTCCCCAACGACAGGGGGGAATGAAAAACTGTTTTTT
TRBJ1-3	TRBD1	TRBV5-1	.	CASSPGPGQGSGNTIYF	TGCGCCAGCAGCCCCGGGCCGGGACAGGGATCTGGAAACACCATATATTTT
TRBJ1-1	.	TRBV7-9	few	CATREGVNTEAFF	TGTGCCACCAGGGAGGGGGTAAACACTGAAGCTTTCTTT
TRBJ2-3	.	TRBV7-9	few	CASSFFSGLDTQYF	TGTGCCAGCAGCTTCTTTTCGGGGCTAGATACGCAGTATTTT
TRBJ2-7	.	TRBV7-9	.	CASSLDLAGTSREQYF	TGTGCCAGCAGCTTAGATTTGGCGGGGACGAGCCGCGAGCAGTACTTC
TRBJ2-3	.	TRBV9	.	CASSVSGSSIDTQYF	TGTGCCAGCAGCGTAAGCGGCAGTAGCATAGATACGCAGTATTTT
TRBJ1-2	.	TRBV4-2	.	CASSQDESRSGVGYTF	TGTGCCAGCAGCCAAGATGAGTCCCGGTCAGGGGTGGGCTACACCTTC
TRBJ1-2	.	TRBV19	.	CASRPVQGNYGYTF	TGTGCCAGTCGCCCCGTACAGGGTAACTATGGCTACACCTTC
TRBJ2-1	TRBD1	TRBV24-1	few	CATSDFRGRRFF	TGTGCCACCAGTGATTTCAGGGGGCGACGGTTCTTC